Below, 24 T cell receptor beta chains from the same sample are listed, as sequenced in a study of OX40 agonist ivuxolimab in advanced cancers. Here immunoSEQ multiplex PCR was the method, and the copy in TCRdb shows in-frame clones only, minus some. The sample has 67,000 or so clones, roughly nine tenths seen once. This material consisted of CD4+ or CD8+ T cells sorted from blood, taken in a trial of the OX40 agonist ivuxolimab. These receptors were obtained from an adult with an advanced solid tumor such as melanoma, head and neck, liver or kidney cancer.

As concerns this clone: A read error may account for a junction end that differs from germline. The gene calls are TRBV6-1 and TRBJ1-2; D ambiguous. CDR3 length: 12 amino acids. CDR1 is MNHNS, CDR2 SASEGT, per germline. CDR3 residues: CASSEAPGVRKF. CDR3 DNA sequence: TGTGCCAGCAGTGAAGCGCCGGGCGTCCGAAAATTC.

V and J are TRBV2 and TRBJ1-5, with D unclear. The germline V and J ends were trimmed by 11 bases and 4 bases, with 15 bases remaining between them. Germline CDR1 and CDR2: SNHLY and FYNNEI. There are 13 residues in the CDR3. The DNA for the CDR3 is TGTGCCTCCTCGGTTCGGGCTAATCAGCCCCAGCATTTT. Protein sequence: CASSVRANQPQHF.

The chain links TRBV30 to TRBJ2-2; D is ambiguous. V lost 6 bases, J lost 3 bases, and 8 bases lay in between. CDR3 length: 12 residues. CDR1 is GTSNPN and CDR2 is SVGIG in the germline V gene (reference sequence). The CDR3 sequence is CACGWDTGELFF. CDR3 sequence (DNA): TGTGCCTGCGGTTGGGACACCGGGGAGCTGTTTTTT. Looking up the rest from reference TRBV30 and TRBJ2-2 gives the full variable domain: SQTIHQWPATLVQPVGSPLSLECTVEGTSNPNLYWYRQAAGRGLQLLFYSVGIGQISSEVPQNLSASRPQDRQFILSSKKLLLSDSGFYLCACGWDTGELFFGEGSRLTVL.

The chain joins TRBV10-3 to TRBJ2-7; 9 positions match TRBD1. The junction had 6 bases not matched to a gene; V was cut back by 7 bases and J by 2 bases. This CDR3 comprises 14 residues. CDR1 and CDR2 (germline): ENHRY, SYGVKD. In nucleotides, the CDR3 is TGTGCCATCAAAGGGACAGGGACAGCCTACGAGCAGTACTTC. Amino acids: CAIKGTGTAYEQYF.

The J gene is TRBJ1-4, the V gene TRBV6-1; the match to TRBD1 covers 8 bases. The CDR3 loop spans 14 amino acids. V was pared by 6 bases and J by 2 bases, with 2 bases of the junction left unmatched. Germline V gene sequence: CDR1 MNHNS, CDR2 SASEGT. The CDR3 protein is CASSAGGTNEKLFF. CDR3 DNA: TGTGCCAGCAGCGCAGGGGGCACTAATGAAAAACTGTTTTTT.

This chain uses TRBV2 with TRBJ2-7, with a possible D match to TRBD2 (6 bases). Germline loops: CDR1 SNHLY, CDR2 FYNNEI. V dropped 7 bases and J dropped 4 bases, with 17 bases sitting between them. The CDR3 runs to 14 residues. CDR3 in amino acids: CASIAQRREYEQYF. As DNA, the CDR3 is TGTGCCAGCATAGCCCAGCGGAGGGAATACGAGCAGTACTTC.

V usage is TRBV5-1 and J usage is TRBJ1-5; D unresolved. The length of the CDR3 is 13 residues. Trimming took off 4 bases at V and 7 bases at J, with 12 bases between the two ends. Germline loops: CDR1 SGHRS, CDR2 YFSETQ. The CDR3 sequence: CASSPEGSQPQHF. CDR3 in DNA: TGCGCCAGCAGCCCCGAAGGGAGCCAGCCCCAGCATTTT. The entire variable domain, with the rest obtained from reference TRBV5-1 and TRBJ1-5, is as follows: KAGVTQTPRYLIKTRGQQVTLSCSPISGHRSVSWYQQTPGQGLQFLFEYFSETQRNKGNFPGRFSGRQFSNSRSEMNVSTLELGDSALYLCASSPEGSQPQHFGDGTRLSIL.

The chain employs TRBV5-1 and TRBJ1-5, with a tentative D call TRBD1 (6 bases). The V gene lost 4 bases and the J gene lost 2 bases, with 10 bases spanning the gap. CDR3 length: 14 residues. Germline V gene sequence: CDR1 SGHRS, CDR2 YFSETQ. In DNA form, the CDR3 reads TGCGCCAGCAGCCCCAGGGGAGGCAATCAGCCCCAGCATTTT. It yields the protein CASSPRGGNQPQHF.

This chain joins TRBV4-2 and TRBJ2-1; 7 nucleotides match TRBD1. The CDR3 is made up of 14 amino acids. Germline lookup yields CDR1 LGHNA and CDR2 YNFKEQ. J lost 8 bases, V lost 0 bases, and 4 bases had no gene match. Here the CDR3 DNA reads TGTGCCAGCAGCCAAGACAGGGGGAGAGATGAGCAGTTCTTC. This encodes CASSQDRGRDEQFF.

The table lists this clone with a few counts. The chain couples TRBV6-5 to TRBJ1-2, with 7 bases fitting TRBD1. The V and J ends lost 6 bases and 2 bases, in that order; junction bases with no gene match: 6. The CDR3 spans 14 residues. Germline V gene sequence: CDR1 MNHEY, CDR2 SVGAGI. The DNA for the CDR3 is TGTGCCAGCAGCCCGACAGGGAACAACTATGGCTACACCTTC. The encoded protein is CASSPTGNNYGYTF.

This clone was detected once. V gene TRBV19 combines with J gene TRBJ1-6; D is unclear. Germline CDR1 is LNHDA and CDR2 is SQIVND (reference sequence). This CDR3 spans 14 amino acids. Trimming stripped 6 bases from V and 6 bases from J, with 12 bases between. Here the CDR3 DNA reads TGTGCCAGTAGCCCCGGGCAGTTTAATTCACCCCTCCACTTT. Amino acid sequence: CASSPGQFNSPLHF.

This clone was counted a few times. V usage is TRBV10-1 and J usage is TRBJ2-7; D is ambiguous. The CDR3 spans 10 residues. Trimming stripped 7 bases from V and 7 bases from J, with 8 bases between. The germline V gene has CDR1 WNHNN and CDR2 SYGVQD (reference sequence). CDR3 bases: TGCGCCAGCAACGCGTGGGAGCAGTACTTC. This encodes CASNAWEQYF.

The CDR3 sequence: CASSYEPGAGYGYTF. CDR3 coding DNA: TGTGCCAGCAGTTACGAGCCAGGCGCGGGCTATGGCTACACCTTC. The chain carries TRBV6-5 and TRBJ1-2; D call uncertain. The germline gives CDR1 MNHEY, CDR2 SVGAGI. The CDR3 loop spans 15 amino acids. Trimming took 2 bases from V and 4 from J, leaving 14 bases between them.

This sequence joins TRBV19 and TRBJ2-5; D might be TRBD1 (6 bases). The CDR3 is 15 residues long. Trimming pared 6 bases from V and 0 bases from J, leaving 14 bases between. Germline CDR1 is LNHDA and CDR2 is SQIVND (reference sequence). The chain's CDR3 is CASREQQGNQETQYF. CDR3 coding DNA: TGTGCCAGTAGGGAGCAACAGGGTAACCAAGAGACCCAGTACTTC.

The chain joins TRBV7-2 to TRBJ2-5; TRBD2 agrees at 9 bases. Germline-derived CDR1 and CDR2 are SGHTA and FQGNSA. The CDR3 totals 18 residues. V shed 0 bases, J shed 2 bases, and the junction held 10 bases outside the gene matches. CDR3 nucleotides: TGTGCCAGCAGCTTAGCGCTCGGCGCGGGGGGGCCTCAAGAGACCCAGTACTTC. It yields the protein CASSLALGAGGPQETQYF.

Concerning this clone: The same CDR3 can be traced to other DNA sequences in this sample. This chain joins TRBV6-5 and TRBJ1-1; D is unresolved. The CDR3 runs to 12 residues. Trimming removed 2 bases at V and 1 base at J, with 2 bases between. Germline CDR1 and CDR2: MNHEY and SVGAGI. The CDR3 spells CASSYRNTEAFF. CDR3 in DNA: TGTGCCAGCAGTTACAGGAACACTGAAGCTTTCTTT.

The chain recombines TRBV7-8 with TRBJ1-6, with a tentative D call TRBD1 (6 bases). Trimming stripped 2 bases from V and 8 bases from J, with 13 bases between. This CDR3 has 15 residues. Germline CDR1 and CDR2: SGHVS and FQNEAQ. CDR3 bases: TGTGCCAGCAGCTTAAGGGGGGCTGGAGATTCACCCCTCCACTTT. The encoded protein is CASSLRGAGDSPLHF. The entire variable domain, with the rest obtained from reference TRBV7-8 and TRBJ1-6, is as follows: GAGVSQSPRYKVAKRGQDVALRCDPISGHVSLFWYQQALGQGPEFLTYFQNEAQLDKSGLPSDRFFAERPEGSVSTLKIQRTQQEDSAVYLCASSLRGAGDSPLHFGNGTRLTVT.

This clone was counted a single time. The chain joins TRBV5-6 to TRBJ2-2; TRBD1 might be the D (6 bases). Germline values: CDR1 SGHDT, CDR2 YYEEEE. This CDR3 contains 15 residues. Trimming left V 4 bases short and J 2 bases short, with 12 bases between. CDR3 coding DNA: TGTGCCAGCAGCCCGGGACAACCCAACACCGGGGAGCTGTTTTTT. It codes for CASSPGQPNTGELFF.

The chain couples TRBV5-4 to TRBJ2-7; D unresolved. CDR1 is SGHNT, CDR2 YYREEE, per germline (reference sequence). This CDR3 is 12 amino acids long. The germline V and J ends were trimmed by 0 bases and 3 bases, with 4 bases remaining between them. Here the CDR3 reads CASSLGGYEQYF. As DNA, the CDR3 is TGTGCCAGCAGCTTGGGGGGCTACGAGCAGTACTTC.

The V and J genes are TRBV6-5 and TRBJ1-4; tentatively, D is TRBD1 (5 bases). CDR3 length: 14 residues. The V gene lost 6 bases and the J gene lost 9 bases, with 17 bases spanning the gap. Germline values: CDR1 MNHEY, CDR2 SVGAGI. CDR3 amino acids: CASRTDREGQKLFF. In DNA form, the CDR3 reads TGTGCCAGCAGAACCGACAGAGAGGGGCAAAAACTGTTTTTT.

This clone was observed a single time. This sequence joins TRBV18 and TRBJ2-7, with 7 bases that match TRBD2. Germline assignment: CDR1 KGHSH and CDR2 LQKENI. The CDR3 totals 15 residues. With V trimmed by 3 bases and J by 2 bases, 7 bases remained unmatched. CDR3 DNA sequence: TGTGCCAGCTCACCCCTGGCTAGCGGAACCTACGAGCAGTACTTC. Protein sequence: CASSPLASGTYEQYF.

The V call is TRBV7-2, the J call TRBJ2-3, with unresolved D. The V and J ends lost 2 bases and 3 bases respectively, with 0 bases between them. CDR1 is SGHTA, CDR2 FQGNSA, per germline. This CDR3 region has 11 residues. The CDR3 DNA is TGTGCCAGCAGCTTAACAGATACGCAGTATTTT. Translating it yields CASSLTDTQYF.

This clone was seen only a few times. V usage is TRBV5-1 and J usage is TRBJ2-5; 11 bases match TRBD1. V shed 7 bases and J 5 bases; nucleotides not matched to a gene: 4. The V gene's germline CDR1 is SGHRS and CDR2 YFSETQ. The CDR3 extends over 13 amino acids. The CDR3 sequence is CASRGQGGETQYF. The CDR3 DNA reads TGCGCCAGCCGGGGACAGGGGGGTGAGACCCAGTACTTC.

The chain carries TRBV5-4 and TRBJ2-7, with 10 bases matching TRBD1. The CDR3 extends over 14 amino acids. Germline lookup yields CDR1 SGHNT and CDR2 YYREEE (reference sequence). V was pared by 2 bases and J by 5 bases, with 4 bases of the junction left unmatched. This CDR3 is CASSFRDRGHEQYF. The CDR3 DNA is TGTGCCAGCAGCTTCCGGGACAGGGGTCACGAGCAGTACTTC.